This T cell receptor beta chain was identified during a study of blood T cell repertoires in COVID-19. Study-level information: Spain, Italy and the United States supplied samples that represented acute and convalescent COVID-19. PBMCs, B-cell-depleted T cells, or T cells were the source of the cDNA or gDNA that made up the material.

Per the original data handling: Amplification from reference gene primers served as the basis for estimated nucleated cell counts. Sequencing used immunoSEQ multiplex PCR; TCRdb keeps in-frame clones, though not all of them. The V and J calls and clone size come from that table; D and trimming were worked out from the DNA. The data contain about 110,000 clones, around 90% of them singletons. The CDR3 totals 16 residues. Germline V gene lookup returns CDR1 MNHEY and CDR2 SMNVEV (reference sequence). V gave up 5 bases and J gave up 3 bases, with 17 bases separating them. The sequencing input was peripheral blood. The V gene is TRBV27, the J gene TRBJ1-5; no firm D call. The receptor was derived from a woman in her forties or fifties with acute or convalescent COVID-19. In DNA, the CDR3 is TGTGCCAGCAGTCCCCAGCGCCGAGGAAACAATCAGCCCCAGCATTTT. As protein: CASSPQRRGNNQPQHF.